Below, one TCR beta chain is given with its context. The ends were cut back, 1 base at V and 8 bases at J, with 12 bases in the middle. CDR1 and CDR2 from the germline V gene are SEHNR and FQNEAQ (reference sequence). CDR3 length: 14 residues. This specimen belongs to a study of blood T cell repertoires in COVID-19. Here immunoSEQ multiplex PCR was the method, and the copy in TCRdb shows in-frame clones only, minus some. The table lists 250,000 to 300,000 clones, about 91% of them singletons. Sequencing was done on a sample of peripheral blood. The sequence was collected from a woman aged 60-75 years with acute or convalescent COVID-19. The chain recombines TRBV7-9 with TRBJ2-1; the D gene is possibly TRBD1 (6 bases). The CDR3 DNA is TGTGCCAGCAGCTTAGAGCAGGGGAGAGATGAGCAGTTCTTC. It encodes CASSLEQGRDEQFF.